This passage covers 2 T cell receptor beta chains from one sample sequenced in a study of cytomegalovirus exposure and HLA in healthy donors. PCR involved 60 Vbeta and 13 Jbeta primers. Here immunoSEQ multiplex PCR was the method, and the copy in TCRdb shows in-frame clones only, minus some. The table shows fewer than 40,000 clones, with 75% to 85% occurring only once. The material sequenced was PBMCs. Receptor source: a woman between 40 and 55 years old in good health and CMV-seronegative.

The chain has TRBV18 and TRBJ2-3; 13 positions match TRBD2. Germline values: CDR1 KGHSH, CDR2 LQKENI. This CDR3 spans 15 amino acids. J was trimmed by 4 bases and V by 3 bases; bases with no gene match: 1. The CDR3 DNA sequence: TGTGCCAGCTCACCTGGACTAGCGGGGGCAGATACGCAGTATTTT. Its translation: CASSPGLAGADTQYF.

This chain connects TRBV10-3 to TRBJ2-1; 16 nucleotides line up with TRBD2. Germline values: CDR1 ENHRY, CDR2 SYGVKD. This CDR3 region has 15 residues. V was clipped by 3 bases and J by 10 bases; unmatched bases: 3. The CDR3 is CAISEPGLAGGEQFF. In DNA form, the CDR3 reads TGTGCCATCAGTGAACCGGGACTAGCGGGGGGGGAGCAGTTCTTC.